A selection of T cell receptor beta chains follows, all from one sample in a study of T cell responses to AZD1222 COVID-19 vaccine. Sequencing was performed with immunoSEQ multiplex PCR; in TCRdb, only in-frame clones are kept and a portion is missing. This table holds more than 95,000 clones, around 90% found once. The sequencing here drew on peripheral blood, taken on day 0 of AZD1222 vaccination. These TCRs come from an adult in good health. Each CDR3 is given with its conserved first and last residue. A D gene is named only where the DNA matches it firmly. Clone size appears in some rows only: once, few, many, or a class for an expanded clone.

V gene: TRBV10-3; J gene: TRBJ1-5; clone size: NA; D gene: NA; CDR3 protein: CAISASGSNQPQHF; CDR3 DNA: TGTGCCATCAGTGCCTCAGGGAGCAATCAGCCCCAGCATTTT
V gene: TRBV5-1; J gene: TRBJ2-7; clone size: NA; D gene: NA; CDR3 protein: CASSLGGSPYEQYF; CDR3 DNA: TGCGCCAGCAGCTTGGGGGGCAGTCCCTACGAGCAGTACTTC
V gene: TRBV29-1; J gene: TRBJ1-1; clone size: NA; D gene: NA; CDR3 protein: CSVRQSENTEAFF; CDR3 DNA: TGCAGCGTTAGACAGAGTGAGAACACTGAAGCTTTCTTT
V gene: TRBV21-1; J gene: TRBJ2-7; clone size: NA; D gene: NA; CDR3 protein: CASSDGQRVYEQYF; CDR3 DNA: TGTGCCAGCAGCGATGGCCAAAGGGTCTACGAGCAGTACTTC
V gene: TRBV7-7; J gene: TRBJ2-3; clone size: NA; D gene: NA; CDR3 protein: CASSAGPNVGTDTQYF; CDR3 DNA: TGTGCCAGCAGTGCCGGTCCTAATGTCGGCACAGATACGCAGTATTTT
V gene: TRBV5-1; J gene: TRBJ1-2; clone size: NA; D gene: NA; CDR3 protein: CASSLEGDGYTF; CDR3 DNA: TGCGCCAGCAGCTTAGAAGGGGATGGCTACACCTTC
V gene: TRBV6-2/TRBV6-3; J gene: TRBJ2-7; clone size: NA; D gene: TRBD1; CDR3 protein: CASSYAGTGFGYEQYF; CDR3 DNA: TGTGCCAGCAGTTACGCCGGGACAGGATTTGGATACGAGCAGTACTTC
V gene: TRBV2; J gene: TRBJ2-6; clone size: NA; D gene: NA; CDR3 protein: CASPQESGANVLTF; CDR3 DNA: TGTGCCAGTCCTCAGGAGTCTGGGGCCAACGTCCTGACTTTC
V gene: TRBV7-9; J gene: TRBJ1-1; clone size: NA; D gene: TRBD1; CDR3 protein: CASSRRQGLNTEAFF; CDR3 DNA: TGTGCCAGCAGCCGCAGACAGGGTTTGAACACTGAAGCTTTCTTT
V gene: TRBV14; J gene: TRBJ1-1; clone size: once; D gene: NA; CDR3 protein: CASSQQSGYEAFF; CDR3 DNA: TGTGCCAGCAGCCAACAGTCAGGATATGAAGCTTTCTTT
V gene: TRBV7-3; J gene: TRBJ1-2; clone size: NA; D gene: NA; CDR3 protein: CASSKTQNYGYTF; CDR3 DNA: TGTGCCAGCAGCAAAACCCAAAACTATGGCTACACCTTC
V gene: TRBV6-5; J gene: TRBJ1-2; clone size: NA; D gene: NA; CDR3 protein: CASTVTPARGYTF; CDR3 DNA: TGTGCCAGCACCGTGACACCGGCCCGGGGCTACACCTTC
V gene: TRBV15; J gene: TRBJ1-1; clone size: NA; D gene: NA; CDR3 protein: CATSGLVEGYLDTEAFF; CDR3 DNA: TGTGCCACCAGCGGACTCGTCGAGGGTTATTTAGACACTGAAGCTTTCTTT
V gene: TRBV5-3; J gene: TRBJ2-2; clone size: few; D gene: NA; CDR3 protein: CARSLGNPRGIDTGELFF; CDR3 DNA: TGTGCCAGAAGCTTGGGAAATCCCAGGGGCATCGACACCGGGGAGCTGTTTTTT
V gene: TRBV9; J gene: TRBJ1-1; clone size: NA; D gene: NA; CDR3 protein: CASSVVTNEGGRNTEAFF; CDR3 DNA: TGTGCCAGCAGCGTAGTTACAAACGAGGGGGGTCGGAACACTGAAGCTTTCTTT
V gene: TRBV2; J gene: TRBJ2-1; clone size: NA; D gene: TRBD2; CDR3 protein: CASSDQSGIRYNEQFF; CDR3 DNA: TGTGCCAGCAGTGACCAAAGCGGGATTAGGTACAATGAGCAGTTCTTC
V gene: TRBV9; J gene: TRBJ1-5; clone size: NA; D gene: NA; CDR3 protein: CASSPGSSYSNQPQHF; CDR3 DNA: TGTGCCAGCAGTCCAGGGAGCAGTTATAGCAATCAGCCCCAGCATTTT